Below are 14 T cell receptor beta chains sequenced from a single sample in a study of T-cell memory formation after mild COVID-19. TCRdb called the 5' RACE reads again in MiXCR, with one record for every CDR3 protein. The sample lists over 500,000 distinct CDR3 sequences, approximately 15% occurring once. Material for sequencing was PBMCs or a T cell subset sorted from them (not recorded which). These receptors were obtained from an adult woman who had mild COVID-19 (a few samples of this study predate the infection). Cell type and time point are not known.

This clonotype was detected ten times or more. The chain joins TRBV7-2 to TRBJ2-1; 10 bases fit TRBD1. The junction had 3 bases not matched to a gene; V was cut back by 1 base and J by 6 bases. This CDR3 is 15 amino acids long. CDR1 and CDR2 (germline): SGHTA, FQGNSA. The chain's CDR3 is CASSLEGTGVNEQFF. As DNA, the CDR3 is TGTGCCAGCAGCTTAGAAGGGACAGGGGTCAATGAGCAGTTCTTC.

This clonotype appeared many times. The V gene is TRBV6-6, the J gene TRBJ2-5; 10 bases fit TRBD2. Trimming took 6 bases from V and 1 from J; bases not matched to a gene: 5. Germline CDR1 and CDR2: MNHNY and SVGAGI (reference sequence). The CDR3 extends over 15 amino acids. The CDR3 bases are TGTGCCAGCAGACCTAGCGGGGGCCCCCAAGAGACCCAGTACTTC. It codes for CASRPSGGPQETQYF.

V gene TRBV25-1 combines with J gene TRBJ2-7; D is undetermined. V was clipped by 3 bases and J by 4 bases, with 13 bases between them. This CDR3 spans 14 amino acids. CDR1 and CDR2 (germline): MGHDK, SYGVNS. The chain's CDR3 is CASSDWAELYEQYF. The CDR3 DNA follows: TGTGCCAGCAGTGATTGGGCGGAGTTGTACGAGCAGTACTTC.

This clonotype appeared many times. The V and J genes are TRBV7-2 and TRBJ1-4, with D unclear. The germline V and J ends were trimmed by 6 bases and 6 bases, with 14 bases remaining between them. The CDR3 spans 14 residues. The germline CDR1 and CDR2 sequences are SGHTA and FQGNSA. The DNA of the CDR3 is TGTGCCAGCAGTTTCGGGTTTTCGGATGAAAAACTGTTTTTT. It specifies CASSFGFSDEKLFF.

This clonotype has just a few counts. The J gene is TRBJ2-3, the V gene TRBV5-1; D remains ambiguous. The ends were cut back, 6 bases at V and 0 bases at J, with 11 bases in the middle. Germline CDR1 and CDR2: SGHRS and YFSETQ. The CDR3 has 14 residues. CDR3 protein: CASKLPDSTDTQYF. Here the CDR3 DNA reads TGCGCCAGCAAATTGCCGGATAGCACAGATACGCAGTATTTT.

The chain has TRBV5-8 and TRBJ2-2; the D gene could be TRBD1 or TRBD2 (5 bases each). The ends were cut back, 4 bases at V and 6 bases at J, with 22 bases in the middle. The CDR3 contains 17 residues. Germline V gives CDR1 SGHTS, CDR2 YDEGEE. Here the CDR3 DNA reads TGTGCCAGCAGCCCCCGGGGCAGAATGGGATCGGCCGGGGAGCTGTTTTTT. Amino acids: CASSPRGRMGSAGELFF. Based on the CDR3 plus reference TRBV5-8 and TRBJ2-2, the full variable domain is EAGVTQSPTHLIKTRGQQATLRCSPISGHTSVYWYQQALGLGLQFLLWYDEGEERNRGNFPPRFSGRQFPNYSSELNVNALELEDSALYLCASSPRGRMGSAGELFFGEGSRLTVL.

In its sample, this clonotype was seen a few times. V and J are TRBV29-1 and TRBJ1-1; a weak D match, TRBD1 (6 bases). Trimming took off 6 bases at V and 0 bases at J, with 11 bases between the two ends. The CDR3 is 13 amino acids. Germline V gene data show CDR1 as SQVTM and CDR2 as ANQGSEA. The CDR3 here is CSVVQGMNTEAFF. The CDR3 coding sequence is TGCAGCGTAGTACAGGGTATGAACACTGAAGCTTTCTTT. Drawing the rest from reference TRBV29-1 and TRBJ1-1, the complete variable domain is SAVISQKPSRDICQRGTSLTIQCQVDSQVTMMFWYRQQPGQSLTLIATANQGSEATYESGFVIDKFPISRPNLTFSTLTVSNMSPEDSSIYLCSVVQGMNTEAFFGQGTRLTVV.

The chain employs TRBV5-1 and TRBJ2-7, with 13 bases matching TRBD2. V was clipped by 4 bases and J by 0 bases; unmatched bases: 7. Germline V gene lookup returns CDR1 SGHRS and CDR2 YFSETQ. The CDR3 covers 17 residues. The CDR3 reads CASSGGLAGLLSYEQYF. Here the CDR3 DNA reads TGCGCCAGCAGCGGGGGACTAGCGGGACTCCTCTCCTACGAGCAGTACTTC.

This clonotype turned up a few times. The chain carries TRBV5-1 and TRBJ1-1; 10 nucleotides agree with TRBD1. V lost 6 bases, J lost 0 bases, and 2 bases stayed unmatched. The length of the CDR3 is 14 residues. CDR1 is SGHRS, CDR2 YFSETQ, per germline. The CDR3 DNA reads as TGCGCCAGCAAAGGACAGGGGGTGAACACTGAAGCTTTCTTT. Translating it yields CASKGQGVNTEAFF.

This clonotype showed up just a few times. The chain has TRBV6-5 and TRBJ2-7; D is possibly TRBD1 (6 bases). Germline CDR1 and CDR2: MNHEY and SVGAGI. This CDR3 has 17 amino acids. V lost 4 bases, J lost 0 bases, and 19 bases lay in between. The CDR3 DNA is TGTGCCAGCAGTTCCACTACGCATGGGGGCGGCTCCTACGAGCAGTACTTC. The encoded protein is CASSSTTHGGGSYEQYF.

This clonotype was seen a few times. In DNA, the CDR3 is TGCAGCTTAAGCCGGGACGCCTCTGAAGCTTTCTTT. This sequence encodes CSLSRDASEAFF. This rearrangement joins TRBV29-1 to TRBJ1-1, with D perhaps matching TRBD1 (5 bases). Trimming cost V 8 bases and J 6 bases, with 16 bases left between them. The CDR3 extends over 12 amino acids. From germline, CDR1 is SQVTM and CDR2 ANQGSEA.

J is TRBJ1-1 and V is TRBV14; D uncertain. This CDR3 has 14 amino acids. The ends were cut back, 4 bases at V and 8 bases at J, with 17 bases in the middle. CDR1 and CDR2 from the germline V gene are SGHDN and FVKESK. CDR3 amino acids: CASSRTTERVEAFF. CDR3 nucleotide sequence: TGTGCCAGCAGCCGTACTACTGAGAGGGTCGAAGCTTTCTTT.

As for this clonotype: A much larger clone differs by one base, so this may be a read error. CDR3 protein: CSVEDGTGATDTRYF. CDR3 bases: TGCAGCGTTGAAGATGGGACAGGGGCCACAGATACGCGGTATTTT. This chain joins TRBV29-1 and TRBJ2-3; 10 bases map to TRBD1. CDR1 and CDR2 from the germline V gene are SQVTM and ANQGSEA. The CDR3 is made up of 15 amino acids.

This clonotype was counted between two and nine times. Here the CDR3 reads CASSPGTDNSNQPQHF. CDR3 DNA sequence: TGCGCCAGCAGTCCCGGGACAGATAATAGCAATCAGCCCCAGCATTTT. V is TRBV5-1 and J is TRBJ1-5; 7 bases match TRBD1. This CDR3 is built from 16 residues. The J segment lost 0 bases and the V segment lost 5 bases, leaving 8 bases of the junction unmatched. Germline CDR1 SGHRS, CDR2 YFSETQ.